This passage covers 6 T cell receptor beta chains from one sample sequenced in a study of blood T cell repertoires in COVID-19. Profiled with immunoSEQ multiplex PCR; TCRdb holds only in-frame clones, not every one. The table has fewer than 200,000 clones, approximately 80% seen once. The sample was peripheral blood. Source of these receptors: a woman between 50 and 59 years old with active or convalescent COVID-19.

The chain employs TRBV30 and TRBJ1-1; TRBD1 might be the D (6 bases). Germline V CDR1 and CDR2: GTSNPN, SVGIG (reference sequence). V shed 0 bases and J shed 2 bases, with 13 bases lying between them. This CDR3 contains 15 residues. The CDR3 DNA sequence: TGTGCCTGGAGTGTTGACAGGCGCTATAACACTGAAGCTTTCTTT. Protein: CAWSVDRRYNTEAFF.

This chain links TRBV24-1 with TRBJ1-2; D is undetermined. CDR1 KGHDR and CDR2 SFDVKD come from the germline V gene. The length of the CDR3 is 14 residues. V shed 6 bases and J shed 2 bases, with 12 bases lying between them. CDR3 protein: CATSPTRLNYGYTF. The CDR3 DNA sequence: TGTGCCACCAGTCCGACTAGGCTAAACTATGGCTACACCTTC.

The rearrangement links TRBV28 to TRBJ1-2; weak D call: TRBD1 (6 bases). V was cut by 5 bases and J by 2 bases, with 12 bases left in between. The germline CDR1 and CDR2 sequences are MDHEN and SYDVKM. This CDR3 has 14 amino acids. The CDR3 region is CASSLLTGNYGYTF. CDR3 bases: TGTGCCAGCAGTCTCCTTACAGGGAACTATGGCTACACCTTC.

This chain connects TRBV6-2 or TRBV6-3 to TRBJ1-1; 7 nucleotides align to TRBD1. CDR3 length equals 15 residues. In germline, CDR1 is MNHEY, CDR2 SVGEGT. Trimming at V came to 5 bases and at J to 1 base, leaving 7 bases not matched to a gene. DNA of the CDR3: TGTGCCAGCAGTCTAAGACAGGGAGGGAACACTGAAGCTTTCTTT. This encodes CASSLRQGGNTEAFF.

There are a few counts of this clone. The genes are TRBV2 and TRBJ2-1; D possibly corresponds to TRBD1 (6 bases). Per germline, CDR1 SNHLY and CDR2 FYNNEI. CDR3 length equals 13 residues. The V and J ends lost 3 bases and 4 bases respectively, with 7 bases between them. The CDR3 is CASSEDRYNEQFF. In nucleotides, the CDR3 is TGTGCCAGCAGTGAGGACAGATACAATGAGCAGTTCTTC.

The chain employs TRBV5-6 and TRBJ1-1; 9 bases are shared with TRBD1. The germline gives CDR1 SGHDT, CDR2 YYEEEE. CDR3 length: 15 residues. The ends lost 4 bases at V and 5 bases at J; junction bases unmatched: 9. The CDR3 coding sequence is TGTGCCAGCAGCGAAATAGACAGGGGGAGGACTGAAGCTTTCTTT. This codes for CASSEIDRGRTEAFF.